This T cell receptor (beta chain) was profiled in a study of blood T cell repertoires in COVID-19. Study at large: Acute-phase and convalescent COVID-19 samples originated in the United States, Italy and Spain.

Under the authors' procedure: The assay estimated nucleated cells by amplifying reference gene primers. TCRdb's copy holds only in-frame clones and misses some; the assay was immunoSEQ multiplex PCR. Clonal size and the V and J genes are those of that table, whereas D and trimming came from the DNA. The profile shows roughly 120,000 clones, around 89% of them singletons. The sequence was collected from a woman in her fifties or sixties with acute or convalescent COVID-19. The source material was peripheral blood.

In nucleotides, the CDR3 is TGCGCCAGCAGCTTGGGGCCAGGGGAAGGGTACGAGCAGTACTTC. Translated, it gives CASSLGPGEGYEQYF. The chain has TRBV5-1 and TRBJ2-7; a weak D match, TRBD1 (6 bases). The V gene's germline CDR1 is SGHRS and CDR2 YFSETQ. The CDR3 is 15 amino acids. Trimming took off 0 bases at V and 4 bases at J, with 14 bases between the two ends.